Each of the 6 T cell receptor beta chains below was sequenced from the same sample in a study of vaccination and CD4 T cells after COVID-19. What these receptors recognize is not known. Sequenced with the Oncomine TCR Beta short-read assay was DNA taken from cultured CD4+ T cells. Each CDR3 protein gets one entry after TCRdb re-called the PCR reads with MiXCR. Of around 3,900 distinct CDR3 sequences in the sample, 21% were seen once. Treatment denoted: roughly 10-day PBMC culture with coronavirus spike peptide pools or control peptides (ViraFEST assay). The sequencing sample was made of CD4+ T cells from blood, cultured in vitro. These receptors all stem from a human donor who had recovered from COVID-19.

This clonotype is medium-sized in the sample. The chain has TRBV4-2 and TRBJ2-7; 12 bases are a match to TRBD2. Germline values: CDR1 LGHNA, CDR2 YNFKEQ. CDR3 length: 15 amino acids. Trimming at V came to 4 bases and at J to 3 bases, leaving 4 bases not matched to a gene. The CDR3 nucleotides are TGTGCCAGCAGCCGGTCTAGCGGGGGGGACTACGAGCAGTACTTC. Translating it yields CASSRSSGGDYEQYF.

This clonotype was seen a few times. The chain links TRBV2 to TRBJ1-1; D might be TRBD1 (5 bases). Trimming removed 6 bases at V and 3 bases at J, with 11 bases between. CDR1 is SNHLY and CDR2 is FYNNEI in the germline V gene. The CDR3 runs 13 residues. The CDR3 spells CASRGRVYTEAFF. Written as DNA, the CDR3 is TGTGCCAGCAGGGGCAGGGTTTACACTGAAGCTTTCTTT.

The genes are TRBV6-1 and TRBJ2-7; 11 positions match TRBD1. The germline V gene has CDR1 MNHNS and CDR2 SASEGT. The CDR3 is 15 residues long. V lost 6 bases to trimming and J lost 2 bases; unmatched junction nucleotides: 6. For the CDR3, the DNA is TGTGCCAGCAGCCGTGGGACAGGGGGTGCCTACGAGCAGTACTTC. It is translated as CASSRGTGGAYEQYF.

The chain is built from TRBV19 and TRBJ2-5; D uncertain. The CDR3 contains 13 residues. Deletions cut 5 bases from V and 4 bases from J, with 11 bases between. CDR1 and CDR2 from the germline V gene are LNHDA and SQIVND (reference sequence). The CDR3 region is CASSPTPGETQYF. For the CDR3, the DNA is TGTGCCAGTAGTCCAACCCCCGGAGAGACCCAGTACTTC.

This clonotype was observed a few times. This sequence joins TRBV6-2 or TRBV6-3 and TRBJ2-7; 8 positions agree with TRBD1. V shed 4 bases and J 2 bases; nucleotides not matched to a gene: 4. This CDR3 is built from 14 residues. Germline V lookup: CDR1 MNHEY, CDR2 SVGEGT. The CDR3 is CASSWGQVTYEQYF. DNA of the CDR3: TGTGCCAGCAGTTGGGGACAGGTAACCTACGAGCAGTACTTC.

This clonotype was observed a single time. The V call is TRBV19, the J call TRBJ2-7; D call uncertain. The germline CDR1 and CDR2 sequences are LNHDA and SQIVND (reference sequence). CDR3 size: 14 residues. V was clipped by 1 base and J by 1 base, with 8 bases between them. The CDR3, as DNA: TGTGCCAGTAGTATAGGAACGGAGTCCTACGAGCAGTACTTC. Translation: CASSIGTESYEQYF.